These T cell receptor beta chains were read from a single sample in a study of blood T cell repertoires in COVID-19. The table came from immunoSEQ multiplex PCR; TCRdb's copy has only in-frame clones and leaves some out. This sample has roughly 220,000 clones, with approximately 80% found just once. The sequencing sample was made of PBMCs or T cells enriched from blood (not recorded which). The source of these receptors is a woman in her thirties or forties with acute COVID-19. Both conserved end residues are part of each CDR3. Fields, in order: J gene, V gene, CDR3 protein.

TRBJ1-6,TRBV7-9,CASSLVLGRNSPLHF
TRBJ1-2,TRBV6-2/TRBV6-3,CASSYGQNYGYTF
TRBJ1-2,TRBV5-1,CASSFGTDSWRYGYTF
TRBJ1-2,TRBV5-6,CASSWTGRGGYTF
TRBJ2-3,TRBV10-1,CASSGTSGFTDTQYF
TRBJ1-5,TRBV18,CASSPQGASHQPQHF
TRBJ2-1,TRBV19,CASELAGGTYNEQFF
TRBJ1-3,TRBV5-6,CASSLDRDYSGNTIYF
TRBJ2-7,TRBV7-9,CASSLGGGEQYF
TRBJ1-6,TRBV28,CASSSLGQEKNSPLHF
TRBJ2-2,TRBV9,CASSYTGFGELFF
TRBJ2-7,TRBV9,CASSVQGGSTLEQYF
TRBJ1-5,TRBV7-9,CASSLTDNQPQHF
TRBJ1-6,TRBV15,CATSRDPSGANSPLHF
TRBJ1-1,TRBV11-2,CASSLSSQTTTEVFF
TRBJ2-6,TRBV7-6,CASMAGPVSGANVLTF
TRBJ2-7,TRBV5-6,CASSYFDRAYEQYF
TRBJ2-7,TRBV14,CASSQDPRQGKRYEQYF
TRBJ2-6,TRBV6-5,CASSLTGSGANVLTF
TRBJ1-2,TRBV2,CASSDPAGGHYGYTF
TRBJ2-1,TRBV5-8,CASSLRAGGDNEQFF
TRBJ1-6,TRBV4-2,CASSQGTGTNNSPLHF
TRBJ1-2,TRBV5-1,CASSARTGENGGYTF
TRBJ2-3,TRBV27,CASSWRLRRATDTQYF
TRBJ1-1,TRBV7-9,CASSKAGTGINTEAFF
TRBJ1-4,TRBV5-8,CASRRTGGFLFF
TRBJ1-4,TRBV4-2,CASSPKTPSNEKLFF
TRBJ1-2,TRBV19,CASGLLGGGGYTF
TRBJ1-2,TRBV30,CAWSVGQGLDYGYTF
TRBJ2-1,TRBV11-2,CASSRGLAGENEQFF
TRBJ2-5,TRBV30,CAWSPGLAGPQETQYF
TRBJ2-1,TRBV21-1,CASSIRPRDSNNEQFF
TRBJ2-7,TRBV27,CASRERDSTGEQYF
TRBJ1-2,TRBV13,CASSRGTGGLGYTF
TRBJ1-1,TRBV19,CASSSGQGIRNTEAFF
TRBJ1-1,TRBV5-4,CASSLVGGPGLAEAFF
TRBJ2-5,TRBV6-5,CASSPEFRGETQYF
TRBJ2-7,TRBV20-1,CSVVSSGQYF
TRBJ1-1,TRBV25-1,CASSRWDSYTEAFF
TRBJ1-4,TRBV28,CASSPRGQGNEKLFF
TRBJ1-6,TRBV7-3,CASSLSGLGNSPLHF
TRBJ1-2,TRBV7-8,CASSPVGGTYYGYTF
TRBJ1-1,TRBV5-6,CASSLVGFIGMNTEAFF
TRBJ2-2,TRBV6-4,CASSGTSGILSGELFF
TRBJ1-1,TRBV9,CASSVEGASNTEAFF
TRBJ2-7,TRBV24-1,CATSGTSGTYEQYF
TRBJ1-2,TRBV2,CASSWAGNYGYTF
TRBJ1-5,TRBV18,CASSPGTGNQPQHF
TRBJ1-1,TRBV6-5,CASSRGGMTEAFF
TRBJ2-7,TRBV12-3/TRBV12-4,CASRGQGSDEQYF
TRBJ2-4,TRBV15,CATRKDLINIQYF
TRBJ1-5,TRBV25-1,CASSESYQPQHF
TRBJ1-3,TRBV5-6,CASSLMTGSSGNTIYF
TRBJ1-1,TRBV3-1/TRBV3-2,CASSLSSGYMNTEAFF
TRBJ1-5,TRBV2,CASSEISGNQPQHF
TRBJ2-3,TRBV29-1,CSSKLGLAGAYVDTQYF
TRBJ1-5,TRBV28,CASSLPGIRGGNQPQHF